This TCR beta chain was identified in a study of cytomegalovirus exposure and HLA in healthy donors. General observations from the study: For most TCR beta V segments, an earlier analysis put the productive rate at about 90% or about 30% of the time.

As concerns this clone: What it recognizes is unknown.

Primers included in the PCR were 60 Vbeta and 13 Jbeta primers. The protocol was immunoSEQ multiplex PCR, while the TCRdb copy is restricted to in-frame clones and leaves out a portion. Seen here are around 200,000 clones, more than 80% observed once, and the top ten hold roughly 2.8%. Germline assignment: CDR1 LGHNA and CDR2 YSLEER. V lost 4 bases, J lost 3 bases, and 17 bases lay in between. The CDR3 has 16 amino acids. The sequenced material came from PBMCs. This chain connects TRBV4-3 to TRBJ2-3; D perhaps matches TRBD2 (6 bases). The receptor was derived from a woman between 45 and 60 years old in good health and CMV-seropositive. CDR3 region: CASSREIAANTDTQYF. The CDR3 nucleotides are TGCGCCAGCAGCCGAGAAATAGCGGCCAATACAGATACGCAGTATTTT.